This record concerns one T cell receptor (beta chain) sequence. Its antigen is not identified. This sample is drawn from a study of T cell responses to AZD1222 COVID-19 vaccine. Assay used: immunoSEQ multiplex PCR; TCRdb lists only in-frame clones, some missing. The sample lists 110,000 to 150,000 clones, approximately 92% occurring once. Overall study findings and caveats: White British ancestry dominated among donors, who included more females, and clonal diversity was possibly underestimated. Nearly half of unique spike-specific TCRs reportedly avoided B.1.351 and B.1.1.7 mutated regions.

The TCR was taken from an adult in good health. The sample here was peripheral blood, taken on day 0 of AZD1222 vaccination.

CDR3 nucleotide sequence: TGTGCCAGCCGCCCGGCGGGCGGCTATGGCTACACCTTC. It translates to CASRPAGGYGYTF. This chain uses TRBV28 with TRBJ1-2; D is unresolved. Germline V gene lookup returns CDR1 MDHEN and CDR2 SYDVKM. This CDR3 is 13 amino acids long. V was trimmed by 8 bases and J by 4 bases, leaving 14 bases between them.